The TCR beta chain under discussion was sequenced for a study of blood T cell repertoires in COVID-19. Study information: Material from acute and convalescent COVID-19 was sourced from the United States, Italy and Spain. Nucleic acid was either cDNA or gDNA, and it came from T cells, B-cell-depleted T cells, or PBMCs.

This clone has only one observation. This CDR3 spans 16 amino acids. Per germline, CDR1 LNHDA and CDR2 SQIVND (reference sequence). V lost 0 bases to trimming and J lost 1 base; unmatched junction nucleotides: 2. Authors' processing steps: The authors estimated nucleated cell counts from reference gene primer amplification. TCRdb keeps only in-frame clones here, not all; method: immunoSEQ multiplex PCR. The DNA gave D and trimming, while V, J and clone size come from that table. The table includes some 110,000 clones, roughly 80% detected once. This chain joins TRBV19 and TRBJ2-1; TRBD2 matches at 8 bases. The material sequenced was peripheral blood. The TCR comes from a man aged 25-40 years with acute or convalescent COVID-19. The chain's CDR3 is CASSIDLAGSYNEQFF. The CDR3 DNA sequence: TGTGCCAGTAGTATAGATCTAGCGGGTTCCTACAATGAGCAGTTCTTC.